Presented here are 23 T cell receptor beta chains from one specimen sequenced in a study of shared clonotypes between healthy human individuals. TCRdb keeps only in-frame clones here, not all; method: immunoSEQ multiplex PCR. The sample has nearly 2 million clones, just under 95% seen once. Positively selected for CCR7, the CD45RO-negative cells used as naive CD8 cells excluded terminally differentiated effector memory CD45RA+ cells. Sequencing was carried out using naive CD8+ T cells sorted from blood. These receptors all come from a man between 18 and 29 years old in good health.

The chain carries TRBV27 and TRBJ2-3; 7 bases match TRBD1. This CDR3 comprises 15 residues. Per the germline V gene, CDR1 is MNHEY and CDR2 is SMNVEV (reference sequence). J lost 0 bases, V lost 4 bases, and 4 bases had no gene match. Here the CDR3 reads CASSSGQLSTDTQYF. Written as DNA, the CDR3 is TGTGCCAGCAGTTCGGGACAGCTTAGCACAGATACGCAGTATTTT.

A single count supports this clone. As DNA, the CDR3 is TGCGCCAGCAGTACCAACTCCTACGAGCAGTACTTC. It is translated as CASSTNSYEQYF. The V and J genes are TRBV10-1 and TRBJ2-7; D gene ambiguous. The CDR3 sequence is 12 residues long. In germline, CDR1 is WNHNN, CDR2 SYGVQD (reference sequence). Trimming left V 5 bases short and J 0 bases short, with 5 bases between.

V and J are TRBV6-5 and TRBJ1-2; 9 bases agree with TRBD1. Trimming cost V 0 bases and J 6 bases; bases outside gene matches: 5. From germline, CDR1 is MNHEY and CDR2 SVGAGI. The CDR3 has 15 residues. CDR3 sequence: CASSYSGTGTDGYTF. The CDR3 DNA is TGTGCCAGCAGTTACTCGGGGACAGGGACTGATGGCTACACCTTC.

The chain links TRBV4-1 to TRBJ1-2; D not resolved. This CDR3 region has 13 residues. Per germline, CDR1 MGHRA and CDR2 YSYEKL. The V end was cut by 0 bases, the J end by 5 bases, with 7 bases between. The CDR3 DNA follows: TGCGCCAGCAGCCAAGATCGGACGTATGGCTACACCTTC. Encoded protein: CASSQDRTYGYTF.

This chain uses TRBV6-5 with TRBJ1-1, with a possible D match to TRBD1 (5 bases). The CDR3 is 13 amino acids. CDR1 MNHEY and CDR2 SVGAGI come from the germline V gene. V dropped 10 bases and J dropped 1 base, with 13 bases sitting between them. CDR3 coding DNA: TGTGCCACCTCTACGGGGGGGAACACTGAAGCTTTCTTT. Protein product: CATSTGGNTEAFF.

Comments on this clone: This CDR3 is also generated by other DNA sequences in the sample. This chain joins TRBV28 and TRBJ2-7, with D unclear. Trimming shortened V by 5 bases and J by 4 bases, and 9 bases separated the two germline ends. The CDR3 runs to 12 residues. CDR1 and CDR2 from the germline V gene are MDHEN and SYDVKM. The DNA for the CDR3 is TGTGCCAGCAGTCCCCCCTATTACGAGCAGTACTTC. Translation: CASSPPYYEQYF. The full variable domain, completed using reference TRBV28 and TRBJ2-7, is DVKVTQSSRYLVKRTGEKVFLECVQDMDHENMFWYRQDPGLGLRLIYFSYDVKMKEKGDIPEGYSVSREKKERFSLILESASTNQTSMYLCASSPPYYEQYFGPGTRLTVT.

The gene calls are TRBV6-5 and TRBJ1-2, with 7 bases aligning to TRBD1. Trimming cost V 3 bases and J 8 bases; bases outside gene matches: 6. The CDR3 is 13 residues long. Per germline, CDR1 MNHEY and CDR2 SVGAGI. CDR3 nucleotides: TGTGCCAGCAGTTATACACCGGGACAGGGCTACACCTTC. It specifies CASSYTPGQGYTF.

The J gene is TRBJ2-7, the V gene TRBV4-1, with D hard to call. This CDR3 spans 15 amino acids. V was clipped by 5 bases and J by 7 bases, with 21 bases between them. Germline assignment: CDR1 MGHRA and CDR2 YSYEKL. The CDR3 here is CASSASPGELVEQYF. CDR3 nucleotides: TGCGCCAGCAGCGCCTCTCCCGGCGAGTTAGTAGAGCAGTACTTC.

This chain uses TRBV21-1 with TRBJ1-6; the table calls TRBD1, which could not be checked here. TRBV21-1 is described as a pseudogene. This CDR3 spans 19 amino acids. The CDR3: CAGTYGAGAQSSYNSPLHF. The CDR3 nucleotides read TGTGCCGGCACTTATGGGGCAGGGGCCCAAAGCTCCTATAATTCACCCCTCCACTTT.

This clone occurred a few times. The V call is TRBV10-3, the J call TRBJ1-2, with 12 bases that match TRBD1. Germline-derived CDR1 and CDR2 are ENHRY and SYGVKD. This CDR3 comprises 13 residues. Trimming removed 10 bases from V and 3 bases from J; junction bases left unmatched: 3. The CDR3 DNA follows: TGTGCCACCGGGACAGGGGGCGACTATGGCTACACCTTC. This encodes CATGTGGDYGYTF.

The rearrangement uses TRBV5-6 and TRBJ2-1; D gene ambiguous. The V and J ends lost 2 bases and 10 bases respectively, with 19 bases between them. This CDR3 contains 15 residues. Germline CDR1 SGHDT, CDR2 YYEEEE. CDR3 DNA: TGTGCCAGCAGCTTAGGCAGGACCCTCCCGTGGGAGCAGTTCTTC. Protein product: CASSLGRTLPWEQFF. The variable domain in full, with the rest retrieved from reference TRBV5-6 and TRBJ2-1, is DAGVTQSPTHLIKTRGQQVTLRCSPKSGHDTVSWYQQALGQGPQFIFQYYEEEERQRGNFPDRFSGHQFPNYSSELNVNALLLGDSALYLCASSLGRTLPWEQFFGPGTRLTVL.

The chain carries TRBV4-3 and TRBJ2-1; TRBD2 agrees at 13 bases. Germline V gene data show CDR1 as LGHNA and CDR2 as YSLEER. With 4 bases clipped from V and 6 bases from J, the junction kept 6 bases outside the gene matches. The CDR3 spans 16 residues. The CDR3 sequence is CASSRHGTSGVNEQFF. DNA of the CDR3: TGCGCCAGCAGCCGCCACGGGACTAGCGGGGTCAATGAGCAGTTCTTC.

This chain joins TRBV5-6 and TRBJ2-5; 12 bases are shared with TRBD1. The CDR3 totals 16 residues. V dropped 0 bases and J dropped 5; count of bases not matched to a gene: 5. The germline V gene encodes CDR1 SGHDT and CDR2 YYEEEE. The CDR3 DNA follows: TGTGCCAGCAGCTTGGGGGGACAGGGGGCGGAGGAGACCCAGTACTTC. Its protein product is CASSLGGQGAEETQYF.

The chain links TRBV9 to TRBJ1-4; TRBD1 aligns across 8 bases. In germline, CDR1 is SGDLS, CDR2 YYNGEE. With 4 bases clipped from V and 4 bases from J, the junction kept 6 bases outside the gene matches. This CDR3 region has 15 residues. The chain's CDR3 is CASSLGTGVNEKLFF. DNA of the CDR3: TGTGCCAGCAGCTTGGGGACAGGCGTTAATGAAAAACTGTTTTTT.

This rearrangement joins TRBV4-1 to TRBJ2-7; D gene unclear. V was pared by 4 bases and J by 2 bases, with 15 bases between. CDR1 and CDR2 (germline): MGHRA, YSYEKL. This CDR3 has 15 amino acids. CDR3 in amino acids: CASSRLPGPTYEQYF. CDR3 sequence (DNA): TGCGCCAGCAGCCGCCTTCCAGGCCCAACCTACGAGCAGTACTTC.

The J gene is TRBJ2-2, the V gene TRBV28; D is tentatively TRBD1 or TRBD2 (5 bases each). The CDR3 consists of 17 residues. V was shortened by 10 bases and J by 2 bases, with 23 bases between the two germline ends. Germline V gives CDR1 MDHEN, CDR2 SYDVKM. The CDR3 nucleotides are TGTGCCATCTCCCCCCTGGGGACCGAGGGAAACACCGGGGAGCTGTTTTTT. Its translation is CAISPLGTEGNTGELFF.

The CDR3 DNA is TGTGCCAGCAGCTTTTCCCGTACGGATACGCAGTATTTT. Translation gives CASSFSRTDTQYF. This chain uses TRBV7-9 with TRBJ2-3; D gene uncertain. The CDR3 is 13 residues long. Per the germline V gene, CDR1 is SEHNR and CDR2 is FQNEAQ (reference sequence). Between the trimmed V and J ends, which lost 3 bases and 6 bases, there was a span of 10 bases.

Here the CDR3 DNA reads TGCGCCAGCAGCTTGGCGGTGGATTTCACAGATACGCAGTATTTT. Protein product: CASSLAVDFTDTQYF. V is TRBV5-1 and J is TRBJ2-3, with D unresolved. Germline loops: CDR1 SGHRS, CDR2 YFSETQ. Trimming shortened V by 0 bases and J by 2 bases, and 10 bases separated the two germline ends. There are 15 residues in the CDR3.

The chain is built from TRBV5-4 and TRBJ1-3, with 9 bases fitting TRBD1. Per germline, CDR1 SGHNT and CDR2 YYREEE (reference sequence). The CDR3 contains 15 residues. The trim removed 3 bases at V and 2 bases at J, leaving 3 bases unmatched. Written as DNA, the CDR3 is TGTGCCAGCAGCTGGGGACAGGGAACTGGAAACACCATATATTTT. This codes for CASSWGQGTGNTIYF.

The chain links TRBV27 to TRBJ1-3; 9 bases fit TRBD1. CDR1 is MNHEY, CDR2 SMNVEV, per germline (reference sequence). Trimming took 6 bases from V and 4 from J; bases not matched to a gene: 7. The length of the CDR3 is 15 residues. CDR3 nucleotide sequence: TGTGCCAGCAGGACCGGACAGGGGTACGGAAACACCATATATTTT. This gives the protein CASRTGQGYGNTIYF.

CDR3 residues: CASSLTTNYNEQFF. In nucleotides, the CDR3 is TGCGCCAGCAGCCTCACGACTAACTACAATGAGCAGTTCTTC. The rearrangement uses TRBV4-1 and TRBJ2-1; a weak D match, TRBD2 (5 bases). The ends were cut back, 4 bases at V and 3 bases at J, with 10 bases in the middle. CDR1 MGHRA and CDR2 YSYEKL come from the germline V gene. The CDR3 runs 14 residues.

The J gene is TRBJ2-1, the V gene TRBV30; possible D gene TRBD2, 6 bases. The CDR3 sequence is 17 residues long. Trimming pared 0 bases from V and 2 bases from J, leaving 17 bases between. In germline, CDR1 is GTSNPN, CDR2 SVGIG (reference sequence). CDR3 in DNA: TGTGCCTGGAGTGTTATGGTAGCGGCAATCACCTACAATGAGCAGTTCTTC. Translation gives CAWSVMVAAITYNEQFF.

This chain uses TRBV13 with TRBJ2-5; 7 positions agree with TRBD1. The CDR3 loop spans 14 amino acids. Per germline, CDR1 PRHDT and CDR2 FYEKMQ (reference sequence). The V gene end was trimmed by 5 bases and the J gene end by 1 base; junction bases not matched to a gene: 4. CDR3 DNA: TGTGCCAGCAGCATCCGGGACAGCCAAGAGACCCAGTACTTC. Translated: CASSIRDSQETQYF.